Listed here is a single T cell receptor (beta chain). The antigen is undetermined. The sample is drawn from a study of OX40 agonist ivuxolimab in advanced cancers. Study-wide context: Patients achieving partial responses numbered three: one hepatocellular carcinoma case and two cutaneous melanoma cases. Study-wide results and caveats: Doses of 0.1 to 3.0 mg/kg were accompanied by clonal expansion of CD4+ and CD8+ blood T cells by week 6. Patients who responded partially at 0.1-3.0 mg/kg showed clonal expansion ranking among the lowest. On average, CD8+ T cells showed a greater number of expanded clones than CD4+.

Profiling relied on immunoSEQ multiplex PCR, and the TCRdb table lists in-frame clones only, not all of them. Found here are 76,000 or so clones, around 90% of them singletons; the top ten hold under 15%. CDR3 length: 15 residues. Per germline, CDR1 WSHSY and CDR2 SAAADI. Trimming removed 3 bases from V and 2 bases from J, with 14 bases in between. The sequence was obtained from an adult with an advanced solid tumor such as melanoma, head and neck, liver or kidney cancer. The chain recombines TRBV10-2 with TRBJ2-7; D possibly corresponds to TRBD1 (6 bases). This specimen was CD4+ or CD8+ T cells sorted from blood, taken in a trial of the OX40 agonist ivuxolimab. CDR3 amino acids: CASSDTVTGPYEQYF. The CDR3 DNA follows: TGCGCCAGCAGTGATACAGTTACAGGGCCCTACGAGCAGTACTTC.